This T cell receptor beta chain was identified in a study of tumor-infiltrating lymphocytes in localized non-small cell lung cancer. The overall study: Patients included smokers and never-smokers with various histologies, some sampled after neoadjuvant chemotherapy. Each patient gave resected tumor and non-adjacent uninvolved lung tissue.

Study findings and constraints: T-cell fraction did not differ between immunotypes IM1 and IM2. Higher tumor T cell infiltration than in uninvolved lung was supported by TCRbeta sequencing.

Concerning this clone: Its antigen is not known.

The repertoire was sequenced with immunoSEQ multiplex PCR; TCRdb's copy has only in-frame clones and lacks some. In the table there are 5,500 to 8,000 clones, 74% of which are singletons. Trimming removed 8 bases at V and 5 bases at J, with 12 bases between. The length of the CDR3 is 13 residues. Germline CDR1 is MNHEY and CDR2 is SVGAGI. Sequencing used uninvolved lung tissue not adjacent to the tumor. The chain couples TRBV6-5 to TRBJ1-4, with D perhaps TRBD1 (6 bases). This receptor was obtained from a human donor with non-small cell lung cancer. This chain's CDR3 is CASQTGANEKLFF. The CDR3 DNA sequence: TGTGCCAGCCAGACAGGTGCAAATGAAAAACTGTTTTTT.